This T cell receptor beta chain was sequenced in a study of shared T cell receptors in the human thymus. The repertoire was sequenced with immunoSEQ multiplex PCR; TCRdb's copy has only in-frame clones and lacks some. The table lists 600,000 or so clones, more than 75% of them singletons. The germline gives CDR1 SGHDT, CDR2 YYEEEE. The germline V and J ends were trimmed by 0 bases and 2 bases, with 14 bases remaining between them. The CDR3 has 16 residues. In addition, the sample was reused for a study of human thymus T cells. According to that study: Having surgery to correct congenital heart defects, healthy Finnish infants acted as the donors. Use of V and J genes seemed skewed within the thymic and blood repertoires.

The sequence came from a boy under two years old with a congenital heart defect. V is TRBV5-6 and J is TRBJ1-1, with D possibly TRBD1 on 6 matching bases. Sequences were obtained from thymocytes. The CDR3 is CASSLVDNRANTEAFF. CDR3 bases: TGTGCCAGCAGCTTGGTGGATAACAGGGCTAACACTGAAGCTTTCTTT.